Listed below are T cell receptor beta chains from one sample, sequenced in a study of blood T cell repertoires in COVID-19. Repertoires were generated with immunoSEQ multiplex PCR, while TCRdb's copy carries only in-frame clones and drops some. The sample lists some 160,000 clones, 83% occurring once. Sequenced: peripheral blood. These receptors came from a woman older than 75 with acute or convalescent COVID-19. CDR3s include the opening cysteine and the closing phenylalanine or tryptophan. The order of the fields is J gene, V gene, clone size, D gene, CDR3 DNA, CDR3 protein. The D gene is left open where the match is weak. A clone size is listed for some rows: how often the clone was seen (once, few, many), or a class if it is expanded.

j_call: TRBJ2-7; v_call: TRBV5-1; clone_size: NA; d_call: NA; cdr3_nt: TGCGCCAGCAGCTTGAATAGCGGTTCCTACGAGCAGTACTTC; cdr3_aa: CASSLNSGSYEQYF
j_call: TRBJ1-3; v_call: TRBV30; clone_size: NA; d_call: NA; cdr3_nt: TGTGCCTGGTCTTCACAGGGTGACACCATATATTTT; cdr3_aa: CAWSSQGDTIYF
j_call: TRBJ1-1; v_call: TRBV19; clone_size: NA; d_call: NA; cdr3_nt: TGTGCCAGTAGAGTTTGGGCAGAAGCTTTCTTT; cdr3_aa: CASRVWAEAFF
j_call: TRBJ1-4; v_call: TRBV7-2; clone_size: NA; d_call: NA; cdr3_nt: TGTGCCAGCAGCTTATTCTTCAATGAAAAACTGTTTTTT; cdr3_aa: CASSLFFNEKLFF
j_call: TRBJ2-1; v_call: TRBV4-1; clone_size: NA; d_call: NA; cdr3_nt: TGCGCCAGCAGCCAAGTCGGCGGAGGACCCTCCACGGAGCAGTTCTTC; cdr3_aa: CASSQVGGGPSTEQFF
j_call: TRBJ1-4; v_call: TRBV5-1; clone_size: once; d_call: TRBD1; cdr3_nt: TGCGCCAGCAGCTTGGAGGGGGCGATTGAAAAACTGTTTTTT; cdr3_aa: CASSLEGAIEKLFF
j_call: TRBJ2-1; v_call: TRBV7-9; clone_size: NA; d_call: TRBD1; cdr3_nt: TGTGCCAGCAGCCCGACAGGGTACGAGCAGTTCTTC; cdr3_aa: CASSPTGYEQFF
j_call: TRBJ2-2; v_call: TRBV7-2; clone_size: NA; d_call: TRBD2; cdr3_nt: TGTGCCAGCAGGGCTAGCGGCACCGGGGAGCTGTTTTTT; cdr3_aa: CASRASGTGELFF
j_call: TRBJ1-2; v_call: TRBV30; clone_size: NA; d_call: TRBD1; cdr3_nt: TGTGCCTGGACCACGGACAGGGGGCTCAACTATGGCTACACCTTC; cdr3_aa: CAWTTDRGLNYGYTF
j_call: TRBJ1-2; v_call: TRBV19; clone_size: NA; d_call: NA; cdr3_nt: TGTGCCAGTAGTACCCCGACCCCTGTGGGGAGTGGCTACACCTTC; cdr3_aa: CASSTPTPVGSGYTF
j_call: TRBJ2-1; v_call: TRBV7-9; clone_size: NA; d_call: TRBD1; cdr3_nt: TGTGCCAGCAGCCAGGGACAGGGGTTATACAATGAGCAGTTCTTC; cdr3_aa: CASSQGQGLYNEQFF
j_call: TRBJ2-5; v_call: TRBV4-3; clone_size: few; d_call: TRBD1; cdr3_nt: TGCGCCAGCAGCCAAGAAGGGGATGGGACAGGGTCGTCGACCCAGTACTTC; cdr3_aa: CASSQEGDGTGSSTQYF
j_call: TRBJ2-7; v_call: TRBV29-1; clone_size: NA; d_call: NA; cdr3_nt: TGCAGCGTTGACTCAGGTTTCGACGAGCAGTACTTC; cdr3_aa: CSVDSGFDEQYF
j_call: TRBJ1-4; v_call: TRBV9; clone_size: NA; d_call: NA; cdr3_nt: TGTGCCAGCAGCGTAGGGGCCGCGATGGGGGGTGAAAAACTGTTTTTT; cdr3_aa: CASSVGAAMGGEKLFF
j_call: TRBJ2-3; v_call: TRBV28; clone_size: NA; d_call: NA; cdr3_nt: TGTGCCAGCAGTTCCCAGGGTCGCAGTGGGTATTTT; cdr3_aa: CASSSQGRSGYF
j_call: TRBJ1-2; v_call: TRBV5-6; clone_size: NA; d_call: NA; cdr3_nt: TGTGCCAGCAGCTTGGGTGGAGCCGGAGACTATGGCTACACCTTC; cdr3_aa: CASSLGGAGDYGYTF
j_call: TRBJ2-1; v_call: TRBV6-5; clone_size: NA; d_call: NA; cdr3_nt: TGTGCCAGCAGGGCGACAGGATACTACAATGAGCAGTTCTTC; cdr3_aa: CASRATGYYNEQFF
j_call: TRBJ1-1; v_call: TRBV19; clone_size: NA; d_call: TRBD1; cdr3_nt: TGTGCCAGTAGTGCCCAGACAGGGACCACTGAAGCTTTCTTT; cdr3_aa: CASSAQTGTTEAFF
j_call: TRBJ1-4; v_call: TRBV19; clone_size: NA; d_call: NA; cdr3_nt: TGTGCCAGTAGTATAGCAAGCGGTGCAACTAATGAAAAACTGTTTTTT; cdr3_aa: CASSIASGATNEKLFF